This is a list of T cell receptor beta chains from one sample in a study of T cells in Graves' hyperthyroidism and ophthalmopathy. MiXCR was run by TCRdb on the multiplex PCR reads, yielding one entry per CDR3 protein. The table records approximately 490,000 distinct CDR3 sequences, 20% to 25% of them present only once. Sequenced: blood. These receptors were collected from a woman aged 70 to 79 with Graves' ophthalmopathy. CDR3s include the opening cysteine and the closing phenylalanine or tryptophan. D genes are given only for firm matches. Size is omitted from some rows. Given values are once, few, many or a class for expanded clones.

few	TRBV30	TRBJ1-2	TRBD1	CALGTGVNGYTF	TGTGCCCTGGGGACAGGCGTAAATGGCTACACCTTC
.	TRBV7-2	TRBJ1-4	.	CASSLVGAASNEKLFF	TGTGCCAGCAGCTTAGTCGGGGCGGCCAGTAATGAAAAACTGTTTTTT
many	TRBV24-1	TRBJ2-5	.	CATSDREETQYF	TGTGCCACCAGTGACAGGGAAGAGACCCAGTACTTC
.	TRBV18	TRBJ2-1	.	CASSFGVSEVNEQFF	TGTGCCAGCTCATTTGGAGTGAGTGAGGTCAATGAGCAGTTCTTC
.	TRBV30	TRBJ2-1	.	CAWSATTGLGDNEQFF	TGTGCCTGGAGTGCAACAACCGGGCTAGGGGACAATGAGCAGTTCTTC
.	TRBV15	TRBJ1-2	.	CATSKEAGGVGYTF	TGTGCCACCAGCAAAGAGGCCGGGGGGGTTGGCTACACCTTC
few	TRBV5-6	TRBJ1-5	.	CASSLGRAGQPQHF	TGTGCCAGCAGCTTGGGTAGGGCCGGGCAGCCCCAGCATTTT
few	TRBV6-1	TRBJ1-2	.	CASSYGQRYYGYTF	TGTGCCAGCAGTTATGGGCAGCGGTACTATGGCTACACCTTC
many	TRBV12-5	TRBJ1-1	.	CASGFPSTAEAFF	TGTGCTAGTGGTTTCCCCTCTACCGCTGAAGCTTTCTTT
.	TRBV7-9	TRBJ2-3	TRBD2	CASSLTSGNTDTQYF	TGTGCCAGCAGTCTGACTAGCGGGAACACAGATACGCAGTATTTT
once	TRBV18	TRBJ2-5	.	CASSPPSRGETQYF	TGTGCCAGCTCACCACCAAGCCGAGGGGAGACCCAGTACTTC
many	TRBV11-2	TRBJ2-5	.	CASSLDSFQETQYF	TGTGCCAGCAGCTTAGACAGTTTCCAAGAGACCCAGTACTTC
.	TRBV24-1	TRBJ1-1	.	CATSDGSLNTEAFF	TGTGCCACCAGTGATGGCTCTTTGAACACTGAAGCTTTCTTT
few	TRBV11-2	TRBJ2-7	.	CASSLDRLPSYEQYF	TGTGCCAGCAGCTTAGATAGACTACCCTCCTACGAGCAGTACTTC
few	TRBV19	TRBJ2-3	.	CATLGRAPTDTQYF	TGTGCCACCTTAGGGCGGGCCCCCACAGATACGCAGTATTTT
few	TRBV5-6	TRBJ2-1	TRBD1	CASSKKPGQGPNEQFF	TGTGCCAGCAGCAAAAAACCGGGACAGGGCCCCAATGAGCAGTTCTTC
many	TRBV5-1	TRBJ2-3	.	CASSLSGSTDTQYF	TGTGCCAGTAGTCTGAGCGGAAGCACAGATACGCAGTATTTT
.	TRBV19	TRBJ1-5	TRBD1	CASKIAGSGGLNSNQPQHF	TGTGCCAGTAAGATAGCCGGGTCAGGGGGCCTTAATAGCAATCAGCCCCAGCATTTT